The T cell receptor (beta chain) described here comes from a study of T-cell reconstitution after alpha-beta-depleted transplantation in children. This sample's TCRbeta library carried unique molecular identifier barcodes. TCRdb reprocessed the PCR reads with MiXCR, giving one entry per CDR3 protein. The table includes about 370,000 distinct CDR3 sequences, roughly 20% detected once. CDR3 length: 16 amino acids. V gave up 0 bases and J gave up 0 bases, with 13 bases separating them. The germline CDR1 and CDR2 sequences are DFQATT and SNEGSKA (reference sequence). The sequence was obtained from a human donor who donated a stem cell graft to a child with acute myeloid leukemia. The chain uses TRBV20-1 and TRBJ2-3; the D is unclear. The sequenced sample was PBMCs from the stem cell graft donor, obtained from the stem cell graft. CDR3 bases: TGCAGTGCTAGAGATTATGACTCACCTAGCACAGATACGCAGTATTTT. This codes for CSARDYDSPSTDTQYF.